This T cell receptor beta chain emerged from a study of STAT5B mutations in CD4+ large granular lymphocyte leukemia (dated by TCRdb to between 2021 and 2022). Concerning the study at large: Among the healthy controls, the CDR3 'QG' motif was associated with a particular HLA allele. TCRbeta repertoires of CD4+ T-cell large granular lymphocyte leukemia patients were compared with those of healthy blood donors. Flow cytometry performed on FACSCanto II or FACSVerse showed that the purified fractions had more than 95% purity among lymphocytes.

A word on this clone: The clone's antigen remains unknown. The record has no base qualities; no much larger clone is one base away.

Buffy coats from 35 to 45 blood donors, supplied by the Finnish Red Cross blood service, were used as healthy controls. All TCR-sequenced material derived from peripheral blood: patient blood samples and healthy donor buffy coats. Peripheral blood mononuclear cells were isolated by Ficoll-Hypaque gradient centrifugation. CD4+ cells were purified magnetically from the buffy coats of healthy controls. Genomic DNA was extracted using the Gentra Puregene Cell and Tissue kit, and a Qubit 2.0 fluorometer was used to quantify it. The immunoSEQ assay at survey resolution was applied to genomic DNA for sequencing of TCRbeta rearrangements. The original pipeline was this. In the TCR sequencing data, the lowest productive clonotype frequency that could be detected was 2.59 x 10-5. Only productive TCRbeta rearrangements, meaning sequences that were complete and in-frame, were kept for the analyses. Clonality for each sample was calculated as Simpson clonality in the immunoSEQ Analyzer version 3.0. Clones were categorized by frequency as very rare, small, medium, large (1-20%) or hyperexpanded (>20%). OLGA 1.2.3 estimated generation probabilities, VDJtools produced V-gene circos plots, VDJdb was queried for specificities, and GLIPH identified CDR3 motifs. Drawn from immuneACCESS, this table holds only the in-frame rearrangements with V and J called that TCRdb kept. Clones are partly lost; checked studies trace under half to an unresolved V gene and leave the rest unexplained. Clonal size and the V and J genes are those of that table, whereas D and trimming came from the DNA. In all, the sample holds approximately 30,000 clones, and roughly 76% of those were seen once. The ten top clones hold approximately 4.7% of the sample.

What the authors observed across the whole study: Greater clonality appeared to be present in CD4-sorted patient repertoires than in healthy CD4+ repertoires, and the difference was retained after the putative leukemic clones were removed. Enrichment of TRBV06-family usage was observed among the top patient clones (8/27) relative to healthy controls (2/35). The main leukemic clonotypes were found to be private to each patient, although about a quarter of the main leukemic clonotypes were detected at low frequency in the non-leukemic repertoires of other patients. The data were not HLA-matched, and the relatively small sample size could explain the higher clonality seen in CD4+ compared with CD8+ T-LGLL.

Including cysteine and phenylalanine, the CDR3 has 18 amino acids. Kept here is only the CDR3 DNA, which spans 54 bases and is read in frame from base 1. Ends trimmed: V by 3 bases, J by 1 base; bases unmatched to a gene: 13. CDR1 and CDR2 are drawn from the germline V gene: SGHRS, YFSETQ. In this chain, TRBV5-1 is recombined with TRBJ2-3, with 8 central nucleotides matching TRBD2. The sequencing input was CD4+ T cells from blood buffy coats. The sequence derives from a human donor in good health. The DNA reads as follows: TGCGCCAGCAGCTCACCCACCGGGGGAGCGGGGGGCACAGATACGCAGTATTTT. Its coded protein is CASSSPTGGAGGTDTQYF. Beyond the CDR3, the reference TRBV5-1 and TRBJ2-3 genes provide the residues; the full variable domain reads: KAGVTQTPRYLIKTRGQQVTLSCSPISGHRSVSWYQQTPGQGLQFLFEYFSETQRNKGNFPGRFSGRQFSNSRSEMNVSTLELGDSALYLCASSSPTGGAGGTDTQYFGPGTRLTVL.